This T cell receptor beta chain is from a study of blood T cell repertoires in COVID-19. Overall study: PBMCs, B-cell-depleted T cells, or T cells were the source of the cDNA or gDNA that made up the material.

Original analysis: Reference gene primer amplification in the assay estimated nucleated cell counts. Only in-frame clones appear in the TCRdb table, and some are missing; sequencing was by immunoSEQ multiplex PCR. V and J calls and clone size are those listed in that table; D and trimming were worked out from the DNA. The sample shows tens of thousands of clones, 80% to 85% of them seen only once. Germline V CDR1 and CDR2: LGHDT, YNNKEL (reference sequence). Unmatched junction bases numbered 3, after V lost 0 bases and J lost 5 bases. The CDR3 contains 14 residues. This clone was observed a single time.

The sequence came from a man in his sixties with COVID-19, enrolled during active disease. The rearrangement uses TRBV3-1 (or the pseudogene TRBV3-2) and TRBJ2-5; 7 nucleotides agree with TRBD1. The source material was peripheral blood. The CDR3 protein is CASSQEGGSETQYF. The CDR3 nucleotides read TGTGCCAGCAGCCAAGAAGGGGGCAGCGAGACCCAGTACTTC.